The 16 T cell receptor beta chains below come from one sample, sequenced in a study of identifying expanded T cells in peripheral blood. The table came from immunoSEQ multiplex PCR; TCRdb's copy has only in-frame clones and leaves some out. The data contain approximately 97,000 clones, around 88% of them singletons. The specimen was blood. Every receptor here comes from a person aged 18-69 years in good health.

V and J are TRBV2 and TRBJ2-7; the D gene is possibly TRBD2 (7 bases). This CDR3 is built from 18 residues. The V end was cut by 6 bases, the J end by 0 bases, with 24 bases between. Germline V lookup: CDR1 SNHLY, CDR2 FYNNEI. This CDR3 is CASRGRGETSLPSYEQYF. As DNA, the CDR3 is TGTGCCAGCAGGGGGAGGGGGGAGACTAGCCTCCCCTCCTACGAGCAGTACTTC.

This chain connects TRBV4-1 to TRBJ2-6, with 7 positions matching TRBD1. CDR1 MGHRA and CDR2 YSYEKL come from the germline V gene. The CDR3 consists of 16 residues. V gave up 2 bases and J gave up 2 bases; unmatched junction bases: 3. CDR3 amino acids: CASSQWTGAGANVLTF. In DNA form, the CDR3 reads TGCGCCAGCAGCCAATGGACAGGAGCTGGGGCCAACGTCCTGACTTTC.

This clone was counted once. The gene calls are TRBV6-1 and TRBJ1-4; tentatively, D is TRBD1 (5 bases). The V and J ends lost 5 bases and 8 bases respectively, with 12 bases between them. The CDR3 length is 13 residues. The germline V gene encodes CDR1 MNHNS and CDR2 SASEGT. CDR3 sequence: CASSWGMREKLFF. The CDR3 bases are TGTGCCAGCAGTTGGGGGATGCGAGAAAAACTGTTTTTT.

The chain uses TRBV5-3 and TRBJ2-4; 8 positions match TRBD2. TRBV5-3 is an ORF for which the function is uncertain. The CDR3 covers 18 residues. Trimming cost V 3 bases and J 5 bases; bases outside gene matches: 16. CDR3 sequence reads: CARSSEVLAGPNQNIQYF. CDR3 nucleotide sequence: TGTGCCAGAAGCTCCGAGGTCTTAGCGGGGCCCAACCAAAACATTCAGTACTTC.

The chain combines TRBV7-2 with TRBJ2-3, with 12 positions matching TRBD2. The CDR3 has 15 amino acids. The junction had 6 bases not matched to a gene; V was cut back by 5 bases and J by 6 bases. Germline CDR1 SGHTA, CDR2 FQGNSA. CDR3 region: CASSQLAGGWDTQYF. The CDR3 nucleotides read TGTGCCAGCAGCCAACTAGCGGGGGGATGGGATACGCAGTATTTT.

The chain uses TRBV29-1 and TRBJ2-6; a weak D match, TRBD1 (7 bases). CDR1 is SQVTM, CDR2 ANQGSEA, per germline. Trimming cost V 0 bases and J 1 base, with 22 bases left between them. The CDR3 length is 20 residues. This CDR3 reads CSVEDLPGGGGFSGANVLTF. The CDR3 bases are TGCAGCGTTGAAGATCTTCCAGGAGGGGGCGGGTTTTCTGGGGCCAACGTCCTGACTTTC.

The genes are TRBV29-1 and TRBJ1-2; D gene ambiguous. V shed 8 bases and J shed 4 bases, with 11 bases lying between them. The CDR3 is 11 residues long. Germline V gene sequence: CDR1 SQVTM, CDR2 ANQGSEA. The CDR3 region is CSSVTGYGYTF. The CDR3 DNA is TGCAGCTCAGTAACGGGCTATGGCTACACCTTC.

The chain is built from TRBV30 and TRBJ2-5, with D uncertain. There are 11 residues in the CDR3. V was trimmed by 2 bases and J by 5 bases, leaving 6 bases between them. The V gene's germline CDR1 is GTSNPN and CDR2 SVGIG (reference sequence). This CDR3 reads CAWSPRETQYF. In DNA form, the CDR3 reads TGTGCCTGGAGTCCAAGGGAGACCCAGTACTTC.

The chain employs TRBV7-3 and TRBJ2-2; 7 bases are a match to TRBD1. This CDR3 is built from 13 residues. Germline CDR1 and CDR2: SGHTA and FQGTGA. V trimming: 4 bases; J trimming: 6 bases; junction bases outside the gene matches: 2. CDR3 residues: CASSSDRAGELFF. CDR3 nucleotide sequence: TGTGCCAGCAGCTCCGACAGGGCCGGGGAGCTGTTTTTT.

The sample holds a few counts of this clone. This rearrangement joins TRBV9 to TRBJ2-1; tentative D call: TRBD1 (7 bases). Germline V lookup: CDR1 SGDLS, CDR2 YYNGEE. V dropped 1 base and J dropped 2 bases, with 19 bases sitting between them. The CDR3 spans 18 residues. DNA of the CDR3: TGTGCCAGCAGCGTAAGGGGGGATGACAGGGCCACCTACAATGAGCAGTTCTTC. Residues: CASSVRGDDRATYNEQFF.

The chain recombines TRBV7-2 with TRBJ2-1, with 12 positions matching TRBD2. Per the germline V gene, CDR1 is SGHTA and CDR2 is FQGNSA. This CDR3 is built from 15 residues. V dropped 6 bases and J dropped 6; count of bases not matched to a gene: 6. CDR3 region: CASRATSGRPNEQFF. As DNA, the CDR3 is TGTGCCAGCAGGGCTACTAGCGGGAGGCCCAATGAGCAGTTCTTC.

V gene TRBV4-1 combines with J gene TRBJ1-1; possibly TRBD1 for D (6 bases). The CDR3 totals 14 residues. V lost 3 bases, J lost 4 bases, and 12 bases lay in between. Germline V CDR1 and CDR2: MGHRA, YSYEKL. The chain's CDR3 is CASSQSGQPTEAFF. DNA of the CDR3: TGCGCCAGCAGCCAGAGCGGACAGCCCACTGAAGCTTTCTTT.

In this sample, this clone is medium-sized. This chain uses TRBV5-4 with TRBJ2-3; 7 nucleotides agree with TRBD1. The CDR3 is 17 residues long. Germline CDR1 is SGHNT and CDR2 is YYREEE (reference sequence). V gave up 0 bases and J gave up 0 bases; unmatched junction bases: 7. CDR3 in amino acids: CASSLGVQGPSTDTQYF. The CDR3 bases are TGTGCCAGCAGCTTGGGTGTACAGGGGCCTAGCACAGATACGCAGTATTTT.

The chain links TRBV5-1 to TRBJ1-3, with D tentatively TRBD1 (5 bases). Germline V gene data show CDR1 as SGHRS and CDR2 as YFSETQ. CDR3 size: 14 residues. Trimming left V 4 bases short and J 4 bases short, with 12 bases between. The CDR3 protein is CASSPGAGGNTIYF. CDR3 DNA sequence: TGCGCCAGCAGCCCCGGCGCAGGGGGAAACACCATATATTTT.

This clone was found a few times. The rearrangement links TRBV10-3 to TRBJ1-5; D is undetermined. Germline V gives CDR1 ENHRY, CDR2 SYGVKD. The V gene lost 2 bases and the J gene lost 5 bases, with 10 bases spanning the gap. The CDR3 consists of 14 residues. The CDR3 region has the DNA TGTGCCATCAGTGAGATGGGGAGTGATCAGCCCCAGCATTTT. This translates into CAISEMGSDQPQHF.

The chain uses TRBV6-5 and TRBJ1-2; perhaps TRBD1 as D (5 bases). This CDR3 has 13 amino acids. Germline-derived CDR1 and CDR2 are MNHEY and SVGAGI. Trimming shortened V by 2 bases and J by 8 bases, and 12 bases separated the two germline ends. CDR3 sequence: CASSYGTFNGYTF. For the CDR3, the DNA is TGTGCCAGCAGTTACGGGACTTTCAACGGCTACACCTTC.